The 7 T cell receptor beta chains presented below share a single source sample, sequenced in a study of blood T cell repertoires in COVID-19. Produced via immunoSEQ multiplex PCR; TCRdb's table is partial and in-frame only. The sample shows around 190,000 clones, about 88% of them seen only once. Sequenced sample: peripheral blood. The receptors were sampled from a man in his thirties or forties with acute or convalescent COVID-19.

This clone occurred once. The CDR3 DNA follows: TGTGCCAGCAGTTACGAGAGCTCTGGAAACACCATATATTTT. It codes for CASSYESSGNTIYF. The chain uses TRBV6-5 and TRBJ1-3, with unresolved D. CDR3 size: 14 residues. V was shortened by 2 bases and J by 0 bases, with 5 bases between the two germline ends. The germline V gene encodes CDR1 MNHEY and CDR2 SVGAGI.

The V and J genes are TRBV5-1 and TRBJ1-4, with 7 bases matching TRBD1. Germline V CDR1 and CDR2: SGHRS, YFSETQ. Germline trimming cut 3 bases from V and 2 bases from J; bases unmatched to any gene: 13. This CDR3 region has 18 residues. This CDR3 is CASSSGQRLIMTNEKLFF. The CDR3 DNA reads as TGCGCCAGCAGCTCGGGACAGAGGCTAATTATGACTAATGAAAAACTGTTTTTT.

The rearrangement links TRBV7-9 to TRBJ1-2; D not certain. CDR3 length: 14 residues. Germline-derived CDR1 and CDR2 are SEHNR and FQNEAQ (reference sequence). Trimming took off 1 base at V and 1 base at J, with 7 bases between the two ends. For the CDR3, the DNA is TGTGCCAGCAGCTTAGTTGAGGTTAACTATGGCTACACCTTC. Protein product: CASSLVEVNYGYTF.

V and J are TRBV19 and TRBJ2-5; 10 bases are a match to TRBD2. Germline values: CDR1 LNHDA, CDR2 SQIVND (reference sequence). Losses at the gene ends were 4 bases for V and 5 bases for J; bases not matched to a gene: 13. The CDR3 contains 17 residues. Here the CDR3 reads CASSRLASGGAWETQYF. As DNA, the CDR3 is TGTGCCAGTAGTAGGTTGGCGAGCGGGGGGGCCTGGGAGACCCAGTACTTC. The variable domain in full, completed from reference TRBV19 and TRBJ2-5, reads DGGITQSPKYLFRKEGQNVTLSCEQNLNHDAMYWYRQDPGQGLRLIYYSQIVNDFQKGDIAEGYSVSREKKESFPLTVTSAQKNPTAFYLCASSRLASGGAWETQYFGPGTRLLVL.

The chain has TRBV28 and TRBJ2-7; no clear D. Trimming left V 8 bases short and J 3 bases short, with 14 bases between. Per the germline V gene, CDR1 is MDHEN and CDR2 is SYDVKM. This CDR3 has 13 residues. For the CDR3, the DNA is TGTGCCAGCCGCGCAGACTGGTACTACGAGCAGTACTTC. Its protein is CASRADWYYEQYF.

A remark on this clone: Other DNA sequences in this sample translate to the same CDR3. The chain is built from TRBV30 and TRBJ2-7; 7 nucleotides agree with TRBD2. From germline, CDR1 is GTSNPN and CDR2 SVGIG (reference sequence). V was clipped by 4 bases and J by 2 bases; unmatched bases: 5. The CDR3 extends over 13 amino acids. CDR3: CAWTSGTAYEQYF. The CDR3 region has the DNA TGTGCCTGGACAAGCGGGACTGCCTACGAGCAGTACTTC.

The chain links TRBV28 to TRBJ2-1; D gene uncertain. V was trimmed by 3 bases and J by 8 bases, leaving 5 bases between them. The CDR3 is 11 residues long. Germline CDR1 and CDR2: MDHEN and SYDVKM. This chain's CDR3 is CASSFSYEQFF. DNA of the CDR3: TGTGCCAGCAGTTTCTCTTATGAGCAGTTCTTC.